This TCR beta chain was identified in a study of CD8 T cells in ankylosing spondylitis. TCRdb re-called the 5' RACE reads with MiXCR, one entry per CDR3 protein. The data hold some 180,000 distinct CDR3 sequences, with around a sixth observed a single time. This clonotype came up many times. What it binds is not known. The study, taken as a whole, reports: A motif in TCR beta, a set of eight highly homologous variants, appeared characteristic of ankylosing spondylitis blood.

The V end lost 1 base, the J end lost 4 bases, and 5 bases lay between the germline ends. This CDR3 is 12 amino acids long. Germline CDR1 is SGHDT and CDR2 is YYEEEE. The sequence was obtained from a male donor between 10 and 30 years old with ankylosing spondylitis or in good health (not recorded which). The rearrangement joins TRBV5-6 to TRBJ2-5; D gene unclear. The source material was blood, either unsorted or a sorted T cell fraction (not recorded which). Written as DNA, the CDR3 is TGTGCCAGCAGCTTGACGGGAGAGACCCAGTACTTC. The encoded protein is CASSLTGETQYF.